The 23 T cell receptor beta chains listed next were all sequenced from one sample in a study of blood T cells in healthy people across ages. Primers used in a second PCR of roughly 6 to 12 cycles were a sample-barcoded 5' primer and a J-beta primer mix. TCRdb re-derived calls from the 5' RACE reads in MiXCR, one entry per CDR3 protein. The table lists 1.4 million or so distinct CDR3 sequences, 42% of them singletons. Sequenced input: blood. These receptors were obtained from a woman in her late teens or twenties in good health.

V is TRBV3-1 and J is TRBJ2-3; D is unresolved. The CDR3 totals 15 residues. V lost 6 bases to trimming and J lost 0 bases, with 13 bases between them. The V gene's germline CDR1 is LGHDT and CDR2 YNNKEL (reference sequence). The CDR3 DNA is TGTGCCAGCAGGAGCATTGGCTCTAGCACAGATACGCAGTATTTT. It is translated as CASRSIGSSTDTQYF.

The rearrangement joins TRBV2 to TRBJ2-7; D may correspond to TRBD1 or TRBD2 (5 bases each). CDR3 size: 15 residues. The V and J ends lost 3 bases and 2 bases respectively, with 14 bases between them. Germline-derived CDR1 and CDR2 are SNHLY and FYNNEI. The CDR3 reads CASSDGRSGPYEQYF. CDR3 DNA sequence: TGTGCCAGCAGTGACGGGCGGTCGGGGCCCTACGAGCAGTACTTC.

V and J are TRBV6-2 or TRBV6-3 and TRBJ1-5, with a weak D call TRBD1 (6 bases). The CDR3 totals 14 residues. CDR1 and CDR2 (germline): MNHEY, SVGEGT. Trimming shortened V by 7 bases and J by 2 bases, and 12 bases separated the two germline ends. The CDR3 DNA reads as TGTGCCAGCACGGGGGCCCGTGGCAATCAGCCCCAGCATTTT. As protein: CASTGARGNQPQHF.

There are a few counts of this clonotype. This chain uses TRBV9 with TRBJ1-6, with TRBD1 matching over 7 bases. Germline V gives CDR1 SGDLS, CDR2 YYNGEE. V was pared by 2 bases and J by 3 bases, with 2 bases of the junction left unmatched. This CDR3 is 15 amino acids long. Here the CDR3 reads CASSVGQNYNSPLHF. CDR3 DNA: TGTGCCAGCAGCGTGGGACAGAACTATAATTCACCCCTCCACTTT.

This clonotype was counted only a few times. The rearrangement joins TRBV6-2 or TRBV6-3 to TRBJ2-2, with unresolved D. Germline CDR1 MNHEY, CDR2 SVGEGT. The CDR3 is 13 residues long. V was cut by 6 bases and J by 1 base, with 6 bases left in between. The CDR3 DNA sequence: TGTGCCAGCAGACTCGAGAACACCGGGGAGCTGTTTTTT. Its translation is CASRLENTGELFF.

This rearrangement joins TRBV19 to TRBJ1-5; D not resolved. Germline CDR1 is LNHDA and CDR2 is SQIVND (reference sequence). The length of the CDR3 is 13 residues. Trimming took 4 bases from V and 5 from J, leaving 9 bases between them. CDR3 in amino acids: CASSTLVDQPQHF. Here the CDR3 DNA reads TGTGCCAGTAGTACATTGGTAGATCAGCCCCAGCATTTT.

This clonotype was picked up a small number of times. The CDR3 DNA reads TGTGCCAGCAGCCAATCTGGGCAAAATTCACCCCTCCACTTT. Translation: CASSQSGQNSPLHF. The chain carries TRBV14 and TRBJ1-6; no definite D call. Trimming shortened V by 2 bases and J by 7 bases, and 9 bases separated the two germline ends. The CDR3 is 14 residues long. CDR1 is SGHDN and CDR2 is FVKESK in the germline V gene. Using reference TRBV14 and TRBJ1-6 for the parts outside the CDR3, the full variable domain is EAGVTQFPSHSVIEKGQTVTLRCDPISGHDNLYWYRRVMGKEIKFLLHFVKESKQDESGMPNNRFLAERTGGTYSTLKVQPAELEDSGVYFCASSQSGQNSPLHFGNGTRLTVT.

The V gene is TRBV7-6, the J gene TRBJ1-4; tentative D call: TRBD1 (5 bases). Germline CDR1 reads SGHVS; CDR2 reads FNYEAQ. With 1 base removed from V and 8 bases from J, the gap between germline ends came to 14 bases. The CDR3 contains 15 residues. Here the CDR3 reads CASSLDQGRLEKLFF. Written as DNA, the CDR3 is TGTGCCAGCAGCTTAGATCAGGGACGTTTGGAAAAACTGTTTTTT. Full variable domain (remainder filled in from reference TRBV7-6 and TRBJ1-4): GAGVSQSPRYKVTKRGQDVALRCDPISGHVSLYWYRQALGQGPEFLTYFNYEAQQDKSGLPNDRFSAERPEGSISTLTIQRTEQRDSAMYRCASSLDQGRLEKLFFGSGTQLSVL.

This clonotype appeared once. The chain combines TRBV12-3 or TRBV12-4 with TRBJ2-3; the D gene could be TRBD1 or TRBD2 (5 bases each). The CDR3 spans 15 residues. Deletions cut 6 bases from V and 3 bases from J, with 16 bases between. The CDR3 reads CASSHGGVGTDTQYF. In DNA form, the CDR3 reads TGTGCCAGCAGCCATGGGGGAGTAGGGACAGATACGCAGTATTTT.

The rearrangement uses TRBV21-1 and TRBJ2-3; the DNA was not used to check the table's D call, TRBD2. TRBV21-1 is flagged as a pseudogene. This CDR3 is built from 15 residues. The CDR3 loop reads CAGPRGGSPPDTQYF. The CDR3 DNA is TGTGCCGGGCCCCGTGGCGGGAGTCCCCCAGATACGCAGTATTTT.

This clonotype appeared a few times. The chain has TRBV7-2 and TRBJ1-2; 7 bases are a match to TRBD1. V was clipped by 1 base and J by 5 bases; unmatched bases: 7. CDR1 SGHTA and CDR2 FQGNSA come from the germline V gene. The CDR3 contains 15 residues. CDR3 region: CASSLVTGSAYGYTF. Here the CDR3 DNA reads TGTGCCAGCAGCTTAGTGACAGGGTCAGCTTATGGCTACACCTTC.

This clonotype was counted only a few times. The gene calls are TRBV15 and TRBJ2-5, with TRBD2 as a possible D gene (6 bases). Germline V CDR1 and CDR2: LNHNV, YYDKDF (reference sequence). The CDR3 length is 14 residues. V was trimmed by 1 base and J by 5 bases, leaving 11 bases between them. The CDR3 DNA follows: TGTGCCACCAGCAGAGCGGGAGAGGTCGAGACCCAGTACTTC. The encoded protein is CATSRAGEVETQYF. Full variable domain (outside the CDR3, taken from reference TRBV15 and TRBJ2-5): DAMVIQNPRYQVTQFGKPVTLSCSQTLNHNVMYWYQQKSSQAPKLLFHYYDKDFNNEADTPDNFQSRRPNTSFCFLDIRSPGLGDTAMYLCATSRAGEVETQYFGPGTRLLVL.

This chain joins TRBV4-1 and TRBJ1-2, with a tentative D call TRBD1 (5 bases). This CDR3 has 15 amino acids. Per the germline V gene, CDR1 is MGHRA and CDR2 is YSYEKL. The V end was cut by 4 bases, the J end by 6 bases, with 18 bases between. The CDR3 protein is CASSPLGTDQDGYTF. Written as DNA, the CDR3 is TGCGCCAGCAGCCCCCTTGGGACGGATCAGGATGGCTACACCTTC.

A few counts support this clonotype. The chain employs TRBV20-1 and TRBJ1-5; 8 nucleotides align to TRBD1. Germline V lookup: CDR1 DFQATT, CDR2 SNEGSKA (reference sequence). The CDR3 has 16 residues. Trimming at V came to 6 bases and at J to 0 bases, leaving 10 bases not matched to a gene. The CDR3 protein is CSANGQGGGSNQPQHF. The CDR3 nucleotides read TGCAGTGCGAACGGACAGGGTGGGGGTAGCAATCAGCCCCAGCATTTT.

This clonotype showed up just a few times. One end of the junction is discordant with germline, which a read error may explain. CDR3 protein: CASSVARGSYNEQFF. CDR3 bases: TGTGCCAGCAGTGTAGCTAGGGGCTCCTACAATGAGCAGTTCTTC. The V call is TRBV9, the J call TRBJ2-1; TRBD1 is a possible D gene (5 bases). The CDR3 spans 15 residues. CDR1 and CDR2 (germline): SGDLS, YYNGEE. Full variable domain (rest looked up from reference TRBV9 and TRBJ2-1): DSGVTQTPKHLITATGQRVTLRCSPRSGDLSVYWYQQSLDQGLQFLIQYYNGEERAKGNILERFSAQQFPDLHSELNLSSLELGDSALYFCASSVARGSYNEQFFGPGTRLTVL.

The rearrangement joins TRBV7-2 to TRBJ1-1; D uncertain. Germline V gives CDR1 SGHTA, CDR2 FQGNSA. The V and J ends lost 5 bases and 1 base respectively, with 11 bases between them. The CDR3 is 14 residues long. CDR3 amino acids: CASSPAPSNTEAFF. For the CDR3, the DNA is TGTGCCAGCAGCCCCGCACCGTCGAACACTGAAGCTTTCTTT. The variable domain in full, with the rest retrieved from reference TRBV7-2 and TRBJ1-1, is GAGVSQSPSNKVTEKGKDVELRCDPISGHTALYWYRQSLGQGLEFLIYFQGNSAPDKSGLPSDRFSAERTGGSVSTLTIQRTQQEDSAVYLCASSPAPSNTEAFFGQGTRLTVV.

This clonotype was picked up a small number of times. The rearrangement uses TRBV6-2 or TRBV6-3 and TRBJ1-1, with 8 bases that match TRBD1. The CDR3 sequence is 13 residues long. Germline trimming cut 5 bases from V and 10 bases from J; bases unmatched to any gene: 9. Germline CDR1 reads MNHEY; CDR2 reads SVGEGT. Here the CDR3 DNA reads TGTGCCAGCAGTCTCAGGACAGGGCGGCGAGCTTTCTTT. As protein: CASSLRTGRRAFF.

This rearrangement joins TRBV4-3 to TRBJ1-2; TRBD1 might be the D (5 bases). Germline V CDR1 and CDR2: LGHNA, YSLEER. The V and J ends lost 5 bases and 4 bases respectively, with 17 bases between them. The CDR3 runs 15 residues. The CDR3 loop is CASSDRLGRTYGYTF. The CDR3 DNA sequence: TGCGCCAGCAGCGATCGATTGGGACGGACCTATGGCTACACCTTC.

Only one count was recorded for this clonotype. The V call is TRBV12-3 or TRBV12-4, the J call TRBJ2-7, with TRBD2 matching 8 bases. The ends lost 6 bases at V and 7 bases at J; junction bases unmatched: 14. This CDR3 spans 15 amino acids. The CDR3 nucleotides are TGTGCCAGCAGCCTCCAATCCAGACTAGCGAATGAGCAGTACTTC. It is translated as CASSLQSRLANEQYF.

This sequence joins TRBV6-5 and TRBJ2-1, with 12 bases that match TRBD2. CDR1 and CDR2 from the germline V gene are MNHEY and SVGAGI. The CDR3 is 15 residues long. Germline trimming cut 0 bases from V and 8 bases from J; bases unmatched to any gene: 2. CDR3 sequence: CASSYSTSGSYEQFF. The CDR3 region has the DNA TGTGCCAGCAGTTACTCGACTAGCGGGAGTTATGAGCAGTTCTTC.

CDR3 residues: CATSGWTGSSYEQYF. The CDR3 DNA reads as TGTGCCACCAGCGGTTGGACAGGGAGCTCCTACGAGCAGTACTTC. This chain uses TRBV15 with TRBJ2-7, with TRBD1 identical over 8 bases. CDR3 length: 15 residues. Per the germline V gene, CDR1 is LNHNV and CDR2 is YYDKDF (reference sequence). J was trimmed by 0 bases and V by 5 bases; bases with no gene match: 6.

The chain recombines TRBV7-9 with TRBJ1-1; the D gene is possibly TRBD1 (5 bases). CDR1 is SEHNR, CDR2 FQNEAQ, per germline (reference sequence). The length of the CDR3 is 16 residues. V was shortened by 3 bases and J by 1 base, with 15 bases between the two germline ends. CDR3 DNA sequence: TGTGCCAGCAGCTTCCTTGAGGGGCTCGGGAACACTGAAGCTTTCTTT. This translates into CASSFLEGLGNTEAFF.

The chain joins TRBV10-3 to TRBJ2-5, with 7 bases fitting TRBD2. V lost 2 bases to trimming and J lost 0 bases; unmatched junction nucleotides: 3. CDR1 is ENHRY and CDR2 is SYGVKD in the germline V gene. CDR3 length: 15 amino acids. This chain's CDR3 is CAISEGLGDQETQYF. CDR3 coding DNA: TGTGCCATCAGTGAGGGACTAGGGGACCAAGAGACCCAGTACTTC.